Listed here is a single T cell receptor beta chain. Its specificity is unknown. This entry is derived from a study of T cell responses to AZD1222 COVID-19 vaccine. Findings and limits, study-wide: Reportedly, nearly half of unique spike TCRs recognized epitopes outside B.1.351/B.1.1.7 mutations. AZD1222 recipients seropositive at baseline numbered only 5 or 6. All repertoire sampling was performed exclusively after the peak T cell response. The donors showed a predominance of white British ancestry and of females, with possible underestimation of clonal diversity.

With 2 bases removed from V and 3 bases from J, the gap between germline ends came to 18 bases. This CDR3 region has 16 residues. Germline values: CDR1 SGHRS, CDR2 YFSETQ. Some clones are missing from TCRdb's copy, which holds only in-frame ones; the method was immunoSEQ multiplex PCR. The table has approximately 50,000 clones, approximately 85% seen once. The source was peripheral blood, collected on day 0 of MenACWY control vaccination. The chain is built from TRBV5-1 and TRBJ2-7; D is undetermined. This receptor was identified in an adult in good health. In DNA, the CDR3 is TGCGCCAGCAGCTTCACCGTCGGAGACTCCGGCTACGAGCAGTACTTC. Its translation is CASSFTVGDSGYEQYF.